A selection of T cell receptor beta chains follows, all from one sample in a study of T cell responses to AZD1222 COVID-19 vaccine. This table comes from immunoSEQ multiplex PCR, and its TCRdb copy is limited to in-frame clones, with some not included. The sample records some 110,000 clones, 89% being singletons. The material sequenced was peripheral blood, taken 28 days after the second AZD1222 dose. The receptors here all came from an adult who received the AZD1222 COVID-19 vaccine. The CDR3 runs from the conserved cysteine through the conserved F or W. D genes are given only for firm matches. The size field is filled for only some rows; it gives once, few, many or a size class.

- | TRBJ2-1 | - | TRBV6-5 | TGTGCCAGCAGGACGGATCCCTCCTACAATGAGCAGTTCTTC | CASRTDPSYNEQFF
- | TRBJ1-2 | once | TRBV7-2 | TGTGCCAGCAGCAGTCTCAAGGGGAACTATGGCTACACCTTC | CASSSLKGNYGYTF
- | TRBJ2-7 | - | TRBV10-3 | TGTGCCATACGCGGGGCACCTTCCTACGAGCAGTACTTC | CAIRGAPSYEQYF
- | TRBJ2-3 | - | TRBV10-2 | TGCGCCAGCAGACTCGGGACACCTAAGGGGACAGATACGCAGTATTTT | CASRLGTPKGTDTQYF
TRBD1 | TRBJ1-1 | - | TRBV5-6 | TGTGCCAGCAGCCTCAGGGGGTGGGGTACTGAAGCTTTCTTT | CASSLRGWGTEAFF
- | TRBJ2-5 | - | TRBV6-2/TRBV6-3 | TGTGCCAGCAGCCGCTCTATCGCGCTAGGAGGTTGGGAGACCCAGTACTTC | CASSRSIALGGWETQYF
- | TRBJ2-1 | once | TRBV11-2 | TGTGCCAGCAGTCCTCTGAATGAGCAGTTCTTC | CASSPLNEQFF
- | TRBJ2-7 | - | TRBV20-1 | TGCAGTGCTAGTAAAGGGCCCCCCTCCTACGAGCAGTACTTC | CSASKGPPSYEQYF
- | TRBJ1-2 | - | TRBV24-1 | TGTGCCACCAGTGATTTCATGAGGGACTATGGCTACACCTTC | CATSDFMRDYGYTF
TRBD2 | TRBJ2-1 | - | TRBV5-6 | TGTGCCAGCAGCGATGGACTAGGCTACAATGAGCAGTTCTTC | CASSDGLGYNEQFF
TRBD2 | TRBJ2-7 | few | TRBV28 | TGTGCCAGCAGGAGCGGGGACCAACAGTACTTC | CASRSGDQQYF
TRBD1 | TRBJ1-6 | - | TRBV5-1 | TGCGCCAGCAGCATCGGACAGGGGTTGATAGGTTCACCCCTCCACTTT | CASSIGQGLIGSPLHF
TRBD2 | TRBJ2-3 | - | TRBV19 | TGTGCCAGTAGTGGCGGACTAGCGGTGAACACAGATACGCAGTATTTT | CASSGGLAVNTDTQYF
- | TRBJ1-5 | - | TRBV19 | TGTGCCAGTAGTATAGCCACGGGGAGCAATCAGCCCCAGCATTTT | CASSIATGSNQPQHF
- | TRBJ1-1 | - | TRBV30 | TGTGCCTGGAGTGTAGGGGATTACACTGAAGCTTTCTTT | CAWSVGDYTEAFF
- | TRBJ2-3 | - | TRBV10-1 | TGCGCCAGCACGCCGAGCCTTAACACAGATACGCAGTATTTT | CASTPSLNTDTQYF
TRBD2 | TRBJ2-5 | - | TRBV19 | TGTGCCAGTAGTCTCGGACTAGCTGGGGAGACCCAGTACTTC | CASSLGLAGETQYF